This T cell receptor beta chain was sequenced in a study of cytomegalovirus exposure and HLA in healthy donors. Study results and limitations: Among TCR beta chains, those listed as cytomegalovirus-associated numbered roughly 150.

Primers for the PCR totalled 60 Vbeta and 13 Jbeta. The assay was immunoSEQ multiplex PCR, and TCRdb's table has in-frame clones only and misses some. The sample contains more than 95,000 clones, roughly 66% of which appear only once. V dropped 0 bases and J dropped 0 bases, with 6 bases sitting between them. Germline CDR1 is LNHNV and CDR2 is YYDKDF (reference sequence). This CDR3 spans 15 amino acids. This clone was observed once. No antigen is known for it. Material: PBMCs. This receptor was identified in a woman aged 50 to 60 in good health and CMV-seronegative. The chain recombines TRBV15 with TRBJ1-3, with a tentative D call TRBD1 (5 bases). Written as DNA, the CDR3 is TGTGCCACCAGCAGAGACAGGGTCTCTGGAAACACCATATATTTT. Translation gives CATSRDRVSGNTIYF.